This TCR beta chain was profiled in a study of blood T cell repertoires in COVID-19. About the study: Samples came from the United States, Italy and Spain, spanning acute and convalescent COVID-19. PBMCs, B-cell-depleted T cells, or T cells were the source of the cDNA or gDNA that made up the material.

Methods used by the authors: Reference gene primer amplification gave estimated nucleated cell counts. The repertoire was sequenced with immunoSEQ multiplex PCR; TCRdb's copy has only in-frame clones and lacks some. V and J calls plus clone size are reproduced from that table; the DNA served to infer D and trimming. The sample lists roughly 38,000 clones, just under 85% occurring once. Input material: peripheral blood. The receptor was isolated from a human donor in a cohort sampled during active COVID-19.

The CDR3 loop reads CASGRGEVYEQYF. The CDR3 DNA is TGCGCCTCCGGGAGGGGGGAAGTCTACGAGCAGTACTTC. The gene calls are TRBV10-2 and TRBJ2-7; TRBD2 matches 8 bases. The trim removed 11 bases at V and 3 bases at J, leaving 9 bases unmatched. The CDR3 has 13 amino acids. CDR1 is WSHSY, CDR2 SAAADI, per germline.